This T cell receptor (beta chain) was observed in a study of CD8 T cells in ankylosing spondylitis. General observations from the study: The study identified a TCR beta motif of fewer than 10 highly homologous variants that appeared characteristic of ankylosing spondylitis blood. Earlier authors reported some of these motif variants in reactive arthritis synovial fluid and blood. The authors reported significant enrichment of disease-linked clones in matched ankylosing spondylitis synovial fluid.

Trimming pared 8 bases from V and 3 bases from J, leaving 13 bases between. This CDR3 is 13 amino acids long. Germline V CDR1 and CDR2: MNHNY, SVGAGI (reference sequence). This clonotype was counted many times. Its cognate antigen is unknown. In making TCR beta libraries, quantitative 5'-RACE with molecular barcodes was used. TCRdb re-derived calls from the 5' RACE reads in MiXCR, one entry per CDR3 protein. The table includes more than 300,000 distinct CDR3 sequences, roughly 10% detected once. This rearrangement joins TRBV6-6 to TRBJ1-1; no clear D. The TCR comes from a female donor with ankylosing spondylitis or in good health (not recorded which). Sequenced: blood, either unsorted or a sorted T cell fraction (not recorded which). CDR3 in amino acids: CASVRKGHTEAFF. The CDR3 region has the DNA TGTGCCAGCGTACGGAAAGGACACACTGAAGCTTTCTTT.